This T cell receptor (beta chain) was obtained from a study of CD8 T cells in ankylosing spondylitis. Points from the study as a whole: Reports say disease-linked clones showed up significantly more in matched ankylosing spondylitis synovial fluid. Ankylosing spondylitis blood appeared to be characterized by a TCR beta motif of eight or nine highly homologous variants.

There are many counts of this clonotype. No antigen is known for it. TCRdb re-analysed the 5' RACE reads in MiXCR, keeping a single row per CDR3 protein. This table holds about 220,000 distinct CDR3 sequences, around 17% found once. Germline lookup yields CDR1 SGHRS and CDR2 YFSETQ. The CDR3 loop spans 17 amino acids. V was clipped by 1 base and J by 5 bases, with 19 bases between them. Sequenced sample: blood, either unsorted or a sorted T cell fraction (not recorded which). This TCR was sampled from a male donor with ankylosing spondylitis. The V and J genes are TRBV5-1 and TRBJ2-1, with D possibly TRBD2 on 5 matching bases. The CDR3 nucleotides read TGCGCCAGCAGCTTGAATTCTGGTCGGGAAGATAACAATGAGCAGTTCTTC. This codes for CASSLNSGREDNNEQFF.